These 30 T cell receptor beta chains share one sample of origin, sequenced in a study of T cells after yellow fever vaccination. TCRdb reanalysed the 5' RACE reads using MiXCR and keeps one entry per CDR3 protein. This sample carries some 100,000 distinct CDR3 sequences, more than 5.5% of them seen once, and the ten largest clones take over 2.5%. Material: CD4+ T cells sorted from PBMCs, obtained about 41 days after the first yellow fever vaccination. These receptor sequences come from a man in his late teens or twenties who received the YFV17D yellow fever vaccine.

This clonotype was observed many times. The J gene is TRBJ2-1, the V gene TRBV12-3 or TRBV12-4; 8 bases agree with TRBD2. The CDR3 covers 14 residues. Trimming at V came to 4 bases and at J to 12 bases, leaving 11 bases not matched to a gene. The CDR3 sequence: CASSSLSGVGWQFF. DNA for the CDR3: TGTGCCAGCAGTTCCCTTAGCGGGGTAGGCTGGCAGTTCTTC.

This clonotype was found many times. The chain has TRBV12-3 or TRBV12-4 and TRBJ2-5; D remains unclear. Trimming removed 5 bases from V and 3 bases from J, with 7 bases in between. CDR3 length: 12 residues. CDR3 in amino acids: CASSLNKETQYF. CDR3 nucleotide sequence: TGTGCCAGCAGTCTCAACAAAGAGACCCAGTACTTC.

This clonotype was seen a handful of times. The chain carries TRBV7-8 and TRBJ2-3; D remains ambiguous. The CDR3 contains 10 residues. Deletions cut 7 bases from V and 6 bases from J, with 5 bases between. Germline loops: CDR1 SGHVS, CDR2 FQNEAQ. The CDR3 DNA follows: TGTGCCAGCATGAGCGATACGCAGTATTTT. This codes for CASMSDTQYF.

This clonotype was seen ten or more times. The V gene is TRBV5-5, the J gene TRBJ2-7; D may match TRBD1 or TRBD2 (6 bases each). The CDR3 is 16 amino acids. The V end lost 0 bases, the J end lost 2 bases, and 15 bases lay between the germline ends. Germline values: CDR1 SGHKS, CDR2 YYEKEE (reference sequence). CDR3 coding DNA: TGTGCCAGCAGCTTGGACCCGAGGGGGGCTCCCTACGAGCAGTACTTC. This gives the protein CASSLDPRGAPYEQYF.

This clonotype was picked up many times. This rearrangement joins TRBV6-1 to TRBJ2-7, with a tentative D call TRBD2 (5 bases). Trimming removed 6 bases at V and 2 bases at J, with 11 bases between. The V gene's germline CDR1 is MNHNS and CDR2 SASEGT. There are 13 residues in the CDR3. CDR3 DNA: TGTGCCAGCAGGGGCGGGTTCGCCTACGAGCAGTACTTC. It specifies CASRGGFAYEQYF.

The chain uses TRBV11-2 and TRBJ1-4, with TRBD1 matching 8 bases. J gave up 7 bases and V 4 bases, and 8 bases lay outside the gene matches. CDR1 and CDR2 (germline): SGHAT, FQNNGV. The CDR3 is made up of 15 amino acids. CDR3 nucleotides: TGTGCCAGCAGCTCCATCAGGGGGCGATGTGAAAAACTGTTTTTT. Translated, it gives CASSSIRGRCEKLFF.

This clonotype has just a few counts. The chain employs TRBV5-1 and TRBJ1-6; the D is unclear. Germline V lookup: CDR1 SGHRS, CDR2 YFSETQ. The V end was cut by 0 bases, the J end by 7 bases, with 14 bases between. This CDR3 is built from 16 residues. The CDR3 loop is CASSLGVRVWNSPLHF. Written as DNA, the CDR3 is TGCGCCAGCAGCTTGGGAGTTCGGGTCTGGAATTCACCCCTCCACTTT.

This clonotype was observed many times. J is TRBJ2-3 and V is TRBV5-1; no clear D. The CDR3 contains 15 residues. V gave up 4 bases and J gave up 4 bases, with 16 bases separating them. Germline V gives CDR1 SGHRS, CDR2 YFSETQ. The CDR3: CASSNGFTSADTQYF. The CDR3 region has the DNA TGCGCCAGCAGCAATGGGTTCACGAGCGCAGATACGCAGTATTTT.

In this sample, this clonotype turned up many times. The chain recombines TRBV5-1 with TRBJ2-1; the match to TRBD2 covers 7 bases. Looked up from germline, CDR1 is SGHRS and CDR2 is YFSETQ. With 4 bases clipped from V and 4 bases from J, the junction kept 8 bases outside the gene matches. CDR3 length: 15 amino acids. For the CDR3, the DNA is TGCGCCAGCAGCACTGATGTGGGGGGGTACAATGAGCAGTTCTTC. It translates to CASSTDVGGYNEQFF. Filled out from reference TRBV5-1 and TRBJ2-1, the complete variable domain reads KAGVTQTPRYLIKTRGQQVTLSCSPISGHRSVSWYQQTPGQGLQFLFEYFSETQRNKGNFPGRFSGRQFSNSRSEMNVSTLELGDSALYLCASSTDVGGYNEQFFGPGTRLTVL.

This clonotype was seen at least ten times. This chain uses TRBV16 with TRBJ1-4; D is undetermined. Per the germline V gene, CDR1 is KGHSY and CDR2 is FQNENV. V lost 1 base, J lost 0 bases, and 9 bases lay in between. The CDR3 sequence is 16 residues long. CDR3 sequence reads: CASSQYPRSTNEKLFF. Written as DNA, the CDR3 is TGTGCCAGCAGCCAATACCCGAGGTCAACTAATGAAAAACTGTTTTTT.

The table lists this clonotype with many counts. At one of its ends the junction is not consistent with the germline gene, which may arise from a read error. The gene calls are TRBV3-1 and TRBJ1-1; D unresolved. The CDR3 totals 13 residues. CDR1 is LGHDT, CDR2 YNNKEL, per germline (reference sequence). Here the CDR3 DNA reads TGTGCCAGCAGCCAAACCCAGGAGACTGGAGCTTTCTTT. It translates to CASSQTQETGAFF.

The table lists this clonotype with many counts. This sequence joins TRBV18 and TRBJ2-1; D not certain. The V and J ends lost 4 bases and 2 bases respectively, with 6 bases between them. CDR1 KGHSH and CDR2 LQKENI come from the germline V gene. CDR3 length: 13 residues. The CDR3 DNA sequence: TGTGCCAGCTCACGTTCAGCCTACAATGAGCAGTTCTTC. Amino acids: CASSRSAYNEQFF.

In regard to this clonotype: Being one base from a much bigger clone, this may be a read error. The V gene is TRBV9, the J gene TRBJ2-5, with D possibly TRBD2 on 5 matching bases. V gave up 4 bases and J gave up 5 bases, with 18 bases separating them. CDR3 length: 15 residues. Germline CDR1 and CDR2: SGDLS and YYNGEE. This CDR3 is CASSLLDSGCETQYF. CDR3 DNA: TGTGCCAGCAGCCTCCTGGACTCGGGCTGTGAGACCCAGTACTTC.

This clonotype came up many times. The chain combines TRBV4-1 with TRBJ2-3; D not resolved. Trimming pared 5 bases from V and 4 bases from J, leaving 19 bases between. There are 16 residues in the CDR3. Looked up from germline, CDR1 is MGHRA and CDR2 is YSYEKL. In DNA, the CDR3 is TGCGCCAGCAGCGGAGACGGGTTCAGAGAGGCAGATACGCAGTATTTT. Its translation: CASSGDGFREADTQYF.

The J gene is TRBJ1-5, the V gene TRBV18; D gene unclear. V gave up 3 bases and J gave up 3 bases, with 6 bases separating them. Germline CDR1 KGHSH, CDR2 LQKENI. The CDR3 has 13 amino acids. The CDR3 DNA follows: TGTGCCAGCTCACCTACGCCCAATCAGCCCCAGCATTTT. It is translated as CASSPTPNQPQHF.

This clonotype showed up many times. This sequence joins TRBV12-3 or TRBV12-4 and TRBJ2-5; the D gene is possibly TRBD2 (6 bases). V lost 3 bases, J lost 5 bases, and 19 bases lay in between. There are 16 residues in the CDR3. The CDR3 region has the DNA TGTGCCAGCAGTTTGGGTTGGACCTCGGCGGGGGAGACCCAGTACTTC. It translates to CASSLGWTSAGETQYF.

The CDR3 sequence is CASSHGRGNTEAFF. For the CDR3, the DNA is TGTGCCAGCAGCCATGGCAGGGGCAACACTGAAGCTTTCTTT. The chain employs TRBV3-1 and TRBJ1-1; D is possibly TRBD1 (6 bases). V lost 3 bases and J 2 bases, leaving 10 bases between the germline ends. Per germline, CDR1 LGHDT and CDR2 YNNKEL (reference sequence). The length of the CDR3 is 14 residues.

In regard to this clonotype: This sequence may be a read error, since a much larger clone differs from it by one base. The chain carries TRBV6-1 and TRBJ2-1; the D call may be TRBD1 or TRBD2 (5 bases each). V dropped 1 base and J dropped 2 bases, with 18 bases sitting between them. CDR3 size: 18 residues. CDR1 is MNHNS and CDR2 is SASEGT in the germline V gene. This CDR3 reads CASSEVLWGSETYNEQFF. For the CDR3, the DNA is TGTGCCAGCAGTGAAGTTCTCTGGGGGTCCGAAACCTACAATGAGCAGTTCTTC.

This clonotype has ten or more counts. The chain employs TRBV7-9 and TRBJ2-3, with 9 bases identical to TRBD2. CDR1 SEHNR and CDR2 FQNEAQ come from the germline V gene (reference sequence). This CDR3 contains 15 residues. V shed 5 bases, J shed 3 bases, and the junction held 6 bases outside the gene matches. The CDR3 coding sequence is TGTGCCAGCAGCCCTGGACTAGCGATAACAGATACGCAGTATTTT. It translates to CASSPGLAITDTQYF.

This clonotype was counted ten times or more. J is TRBJ2-4 and V is TRBV4-3, with D tentatively TRBD2 (5 bases). V lost 0 bases and J 8 bases, leaving 11 bases between the germline ends. Germline V gene lookup returns CDR1 LGHNA and CDR2 YSLEER. The CDR3 extends over 14 amino acids. In DNA form, the CDR3 reads TGCGCCAGCAGCCAAGATACGGGGATGGACATTCAGTACTTC. Protein product: CASSQDTGMDIQYF.

This chain connects TRBV5-1 to TRBJ2-7, with no clear D. V lost 2 bases and J lost 2, with 11 bases in between. Germline V gives CDR1 SGHRS, CDR2 YFSETQ. There are 14 residues in the CDR3. CDR3 coding DNA: TGCGCCAGCAGCTTCGCCTGGGGTGCCTACGAGCAGTACTTC. Translation gives CASSFAWGAYEQYF.

This clonotype was counted at least ten times. The V call is TRBV5-1, the J call TRBJ1-1; D is unclear. The CDR3 consists of 15 residues. Germline V gives CDR1 SGHRS, CDR2 YFSETQ. Trimming took off 4 bases at V and 3 bases at J, with 16 bases between the two ends. CDR3: CASSITHPSDTEAFF. DNA for the CDR3: TGCGCCAGCAGCATAACCCATCCGTCAGACACTGAAGCTTTCTTT.

At least ten counts were recorded for this clonotype. This chain connects TRBV7-2 to TRBJ1-3; D is ambiguous. The V end was cut by 2 bases, the J end by 4 bases, with 12 bases between. CDR3 length equals 15 residues. Germline V CDR1 and CDR2: SGHTA, FQGNSA. The CDR3 is CASSLIGSAGNTIYF. The CDR3 nucleotides read TGTGCCAGCAGCTTAATAGGGTCTGCCGGAAACACCATATATTTT. Supplemented by reference TRBV7-2 and TRBJ1-3, the full variable domain reads GAGVSQSPSNKVTEKGKDVELRCDPISGHTALYWYRQSLGQGLEFLIYFQGNSAPDKSGLPSDRFSAERTGGSVSTLTIQRTQQEDSAVYLCASSLIGSAGNTIYFGEGSWLTVV.

In regard to this clonotype: This may be a read error: a much more frequent sequence differs by one nucleotide. The CDR3 loop reads CANSGYNYGYTF. In DNA form, the CDR3 reads TGTGCCAACAGCGGCTATAACTATGGCTACACCTTC. The V call is TRBV7-2, the J call TRBJ1-2; D is unresolved. From germline, CDR1 is SGHTA and CDR2 FQGNSA. This CDR3 is 12 amino acids long.

This clonotype was seen ten or more times. The chain employs TRBV7-2 and TRBJ2-1; the D gene is possibly TRBD2 (6 bases). Trimming removed 1 base from V and 5 bases from J, with 15 bases in between. This CDR3 region has 16 residues. Germline loops: CDR1 SGHTA, CDR2 FQGNSA. The CDR3: CASSLGSRGTNNEQFF. In DNA, the CDR3 is TGTGCCAGCAGCTTAGGATCACGCGGGACGAACAATGAGCAGTTCTTC.

This clonotype was observed a few times. The chain combines TRBV20-1 with TRBJ1-1, with unresolved D. The V end lost 5 bases, the J end lost 5 bases, and 15 bases lay between the germline ends. In germline, CDR1 is DFQATT, CDR2 SNEGSKA (reference sequence). This CDR3 has 13 residues. In DNA form, the CDR3 reads TGCAGTGCTGGGCTTGGGATGGGGACTGAAGCTTTCTTT. Translating gives CSAGLGMGTEAFF.

CDR3: CSATFRGGSTDTQYF. CDR3 DNA sequence: TGCAGTGCTACTTTCCGGGGGGGCAGTACAGATACGCAGTATTTT. The V gene is TRBV20-1, the J gene TRBJ2-3, with 8 nucleotides matching TRBD2. With 4 bases clipped from V and 3 bases from J, the junction kept 9 bases outside the gene matches. Per the germline V gene, CDR1 is DFQATT and CDR2 is SNEGSKA (reference sequence). The CDR3 sequence is 15 residues long.

In its sample, this clonotype was seen many times. This sequence joins TRBV4-2 and TRBJ2-1, with 9 bases fitting TRBD1. Germline V gene sequence: CDR1 LGHNA, CDR2 YNFKEQ. V shed 3 bases, J shed 3 bases, and the junction held 9 bases outside the gene matches. This CDR3 spans 17 amino acids. The CDR3 reads CASSQSRDRVSYNEQFF. The CDR3 coding sequence is TGTGCCAGCAGCCAGTCCCGGGACAGGGTTAGCTACAATGAGCAGTTCTTC.

The chain employs TRBV5-1 and TRBJ2-5; 10 positions match TRBD1. The CDR3 covers 14 residues. V shed 4 bases, J shed 5 bases, and the junction held 5 bases outside the gene matches. Germline CDR1 reads SGHRS; CDR2 reads YFSETQ. In DNA, the CDR3 is TGCGCCAGCAGCCCGGGGACAGGGGTCGAGACCCAGTACTTC. Translated, it gives CASSPGTGVETQYF.

This clonotype has a count of ten or more. This chain connects TRBV6-2 or TRBV6-3 to TRBJ1-1; D is unresolved. The CDR3 is 14 amino acids. Germline V lookup: CDR1 MNHEY, CDR2 SVGEGT. The V gene lost 5 bases and the J gene lost 4 bases, with 14 bases spanning the gap. CDR3 residues: CASSPGALTTEAFF. Here the CDR3 DNA reads TGTGCCAGCAGTCCCGGTGCGCTGACCACTGAAGCTTTCTTT.